The source of this TCR beta chain is a study of shared clonotypes between healthy human individuals. Study results and limitations: Incompleteness in sorted-subset sequencing, despite large depth, was shown by rarefaction. Generation of non-shared clonotypes was less probable than generation of clonotypes shared by all four donors.

Using immunoSEQ multiplex PCR, the repertoire was profiled, and TCRdb retains in-frame clones only, with some absent. There are about 2 million clones in the sample; just under 95% occur only once, and roughly 1.2% lies in the top ten. Trimming took 0 bases from V and 4 from J, leaving 10 bases between them. The CDR3 has 15 amino acids. Germline CDR1 reads SGHVS; CDR2 reads FQNEAQ. CD8 cells regarded as naive lacked CD45RO, were positively chosen for CCR7, and omitted terminally differentiated effector memory CD45RA+ cells. Concerning this clone itself: Its antigen remains unidentified. Other nucleotide sequences in the sample specify the same CDR3.

This TCR derives from a man aged 18-30 years in good health. The source material was naive CD8+ T cells sorted from blood. The gene calls are TRBV7-8 and TRBJ2-1; weak D call: TRBD2 (6 bases). CDR3 nucleotide sequence: TGTGCCAGCAGCTTAGCTGGCGGGGCTTACAATGAGCAGTTCTTC. Its translation is CASSLAGGAYNEQFF.